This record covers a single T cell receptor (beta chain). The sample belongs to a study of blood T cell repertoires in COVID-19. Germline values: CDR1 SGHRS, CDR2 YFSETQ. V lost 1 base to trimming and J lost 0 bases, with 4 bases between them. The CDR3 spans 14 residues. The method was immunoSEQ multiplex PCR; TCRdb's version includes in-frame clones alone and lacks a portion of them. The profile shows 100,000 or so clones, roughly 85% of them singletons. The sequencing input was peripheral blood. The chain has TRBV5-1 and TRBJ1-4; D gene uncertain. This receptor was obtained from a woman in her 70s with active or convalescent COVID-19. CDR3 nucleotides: TGCGCCAGCAGCTTGTCTACAACTAATGAAAAACTGTTTTTT. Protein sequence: CASSLSTTNEKLFF. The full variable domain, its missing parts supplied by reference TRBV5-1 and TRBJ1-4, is KAGVTQTPRYLIKTRGQQVTLSCSPISGHRSVSWYQQTPGQGLQFLFEYFSETQRNKGNFPGRFSGRQFSNSRSEMNVSTLELGDSALYLCASSLSTTNEKLFFGSGTQLSVL.